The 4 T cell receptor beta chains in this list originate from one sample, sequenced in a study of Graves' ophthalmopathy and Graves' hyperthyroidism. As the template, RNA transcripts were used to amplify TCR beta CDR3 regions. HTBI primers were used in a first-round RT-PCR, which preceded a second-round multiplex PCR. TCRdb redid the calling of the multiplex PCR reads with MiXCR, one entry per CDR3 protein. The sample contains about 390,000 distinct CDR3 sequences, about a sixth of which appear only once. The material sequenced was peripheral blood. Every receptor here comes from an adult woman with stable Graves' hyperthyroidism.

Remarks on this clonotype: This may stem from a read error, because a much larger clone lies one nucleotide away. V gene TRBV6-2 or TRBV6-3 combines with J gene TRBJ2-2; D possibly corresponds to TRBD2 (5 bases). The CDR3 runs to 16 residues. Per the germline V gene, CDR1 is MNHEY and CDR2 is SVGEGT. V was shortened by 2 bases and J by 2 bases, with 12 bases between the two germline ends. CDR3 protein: CASSYGPAENTGELFF. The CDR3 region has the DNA TGTGCCAGCAGTTACGGTCCAGCGGAAAACACCGGGGAGCTGTTTTTT.

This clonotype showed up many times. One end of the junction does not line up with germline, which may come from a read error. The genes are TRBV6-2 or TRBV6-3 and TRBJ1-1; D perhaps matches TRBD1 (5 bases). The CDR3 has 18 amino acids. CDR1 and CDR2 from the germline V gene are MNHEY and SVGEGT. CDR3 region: CANSYSFWGRLLNTEAFF. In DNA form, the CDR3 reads TGTGCCAACAGTTACTCGTTTTGGGGCAGACTCCTGAACACTGAAGCTTTCTTT.

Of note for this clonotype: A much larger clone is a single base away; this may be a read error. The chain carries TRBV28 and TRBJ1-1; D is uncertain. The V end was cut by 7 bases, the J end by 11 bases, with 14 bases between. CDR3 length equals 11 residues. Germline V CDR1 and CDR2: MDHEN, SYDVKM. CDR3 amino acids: CASIGVVLAFF. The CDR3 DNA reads TGTGCCAGCATCGGAGTTGTTTTGGCTTTCTTT.

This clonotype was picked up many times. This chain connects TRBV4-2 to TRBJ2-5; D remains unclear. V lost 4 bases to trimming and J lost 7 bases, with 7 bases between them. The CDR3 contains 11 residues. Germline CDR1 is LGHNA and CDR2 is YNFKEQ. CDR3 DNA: TGTGCCAGCAGCCCCAATTCGACCCAGTACTTC. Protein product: CASSPNSTQYF.